This TCR beta chain appears in the sequencing data of a study of blood T cell repertoires in COVID-19. Turning to the study itself: T cells, B-cell-depleted T cells, or PBMCs supplied cDNA or gDNA.

Clones were read by immunoSEQ multiplex PCR, and TCRdb kept only the in-frame ones, dropping some. This table holds 100,000 or so clones, approximately 81% found once. This clonotype originated in a human donor in a cohort sampled during active COVID-19. Material: peripheral blood.

CDR3 bases: TGTGCCAGCAGCGTAGGGACTAGCGGGACCTACGAGCAGTACTTC. Encoded protein: CASSVGTSGTYEQYF. This rearrangement joins TRBV9 to TRBJ2-7, with 12 bases aligning to TRBD2. This CDR3 spans 15 amino acids. CDR1 is SGDLS, CDR2 YYNGEE, per germline. Germline trimming cut 0 bases from V and 2 bases from J; bases unmatched to any gene: 0.